This TCR beta chain derives from a study of Ad26.COV2.S vaccination and SARS-CoV-2 variants. Study results and caveats: Vaccinated and placebo-treated recipients had similar non-spike TCR breadth. CD8+ and CD4+ T cells specific for spike reportedly responded with substantial breadth after vaccination.

CDR1 is SEHNR, CDR2 FQNEAQ, per germline (reference sequence). Trimming shortened V by 2 bases and J by 8 bases, and 12 bases separated the two germline ends. The length of the CDR3 is 13 residues. Method: immunoSEQ multiplex PCR; TCRdb's copy keeps in-frame clones and lacks some. This table has roughly 250,000 clones, roughly 89% appearing once. Treatment: roughly 18 received Ad26.COV2.S at low or high dose, single or two shots; several received placebo; per-sample allocation not given. On day 63 after the first injection, vaccine and placebo recipients gave samples. Concerning this clone itself: The antigen is not known.

The rearrangement joins TRBV7-9 to TRBJ1-2, with D unclear. The input for sequencing was peripheral blood, taken in a trial of Ad26.COV2.S vaccine versus placebo. The sequence was obtained from a person aged 18 to 59 who received the Ad26.COV2.S COVID-19 vaccine or a placebo. The CDR3 sequence is CASSLQVRRGYTF. DNA of the CDR3: TGTGCCAGCAGCTTACAAGTCCGTAGAGGCTACACCTTC.